The entry below describes one TCR beta chain. Its antigen is still unknown. Clones were read by immunoSEQ multiplex PCR, and TCRdb kept only the in-frame ones, dropping some. The data contain over 350,000 clones, more than 85% of them singletons. Regarding treatment: roughly 19 received Ad26.COV2.S at low or high dose, single or two shots; 5 received placebo; per-sample allocation not given. At day 63 after the first vaccine or placebo injection, samples were drawn. This sample was included in a study of Ad26.COV2.S vaccination and SARS-CoV-2 variants. Looking at the study overall: The study gave Ad26.COV2.S intramuscularly, once or twice 56 days apart.

Points from the study as a whole: Vaccine recipients showed a spike-specific TCR breadth that was higher than in placebo recipients.

CDR1 and CDR2 (germline): SNHLY, FYNNEI. This CDR3 has 15 residues. V lost 6 bases and J 3 bases, leaving 15 bases between the germline ends. This clonotype was sampled from a person aged 18-65 years who received the Ad26.COV2.S COVID-19 vaccine or a placebo. The sequenced sample was peripheral blood, obtained in a trial of Ad26.COV2.S vaccine versus placebo. The V and J genes are TRBV2 and TRBJ1-3; a weak D match, TRBD1 (6 bases). This CDR3 reads CASSRGDNIGNTIYF. In DNA, the CDR3 is TGTGCCAGCAGCAGGGGTGATAATATTGGAAACACCATATATTTT.